The 18 T cell receptor beta chains listed next were all sequenced from one sample in a study of T cell responses to AZD1222 COVID-19 vaccine. Produced via immunoSEQ multiplex PCR; TCRdb's table is partial and in-frame only. The table includes 100,000 to 120,000 clones, around 90% detected once. Sequenced here: peripheral blood, sampled on day 0 of AZD1222 vaccination. The receptors originated from an adult in good health.

The chain has TRBV7-9 and TRBJ1-1, with D possibly matching TRBD1 (5 bases). Trimming left V 5 bases short and J 0 bases short, with 7 bases between. Germline-derived CDR1 and CDR2 are SEHNR and FQNEAQ (reference sequence). This CDR3 contains 13 residues. CDR3 bases: TGTGCCAGCAGCGGGGGGATGAACACTGAAGCTTTCTTT. Translated, it gives CASSGGMNTEAFF.

The chain links TRBV18 to TRBJ1-1; D might be TRBD1 (6 bases). Per the germline V gene, CDR1 is KGHSH and CDR2 is LQKENI. Trimming took 6 bases from V and 1 from J, leaving 18 bases between them. The CDR3 length is 16 residues. The CDR3 reads CASSPTQPGANTEAFF. CDR3 DNA: TGTGCCAGCTCCCCTACCCAACCAGGGGCGAACACTGAAGCTTTCTTT.

The chain employs TRBV5-1 and TRBJ2-2; the D call may be TRBD1 or TRBD2 (6 bases each). CDR3 length equals 16 residues. V lost 1 base and J 4 bases, leaving 14 bases between the germline ends. CDR1 SGHRS and CDR2 YFSETQ come from the germline V gene. The CDR3 nucleotides are TGCGCCAGCAGCTTGAGGGGGACTCTAGGCACCGGGGAGCTGTTTTTT. Residues: CASSLRGTLGTGELFF. Full variable domain (remainder filled in from reference TRBV5-1 and TRBJ2-2): KAGVTQTPRYLIKTRGQQVTLSCSPISGHRSVSWYQQTPGQGLQFLFEYFSETQRNKGNFPGRFSGRQFSNSRSEMNVSTLELGDSALYLCASSLRGTLGTGELFFGEGSRLTVL.

V gene TRBV7-8 combines with J gene TRBJ1-6; D gene unclear. Germline V gives CDR1 SGHVS, CDR2 FQNEAQ. Deletions cut 5 bases from V and 3 bases from J, with 8 bases between. The CDR3 sequence is 14 residues long. The CDR3 sequence: CASSPEVYNSPLHF. In nucleotides, the CDR3 is TGTGCCAGCAGCCCCGAGGTCTATAATTCACCCCTCCACTTT.

The genes are TRBV6-6 and TRBJ1-3; D gene uncertain. CDR1 MNHNY and CDR2 SVGAGI come from the germline V gene (reference sequence). The length of the CDR3 is 11 residues. Trimming left V 5 bases short and J 8 bases short, with 7 bases between. The CDR3 reads CASSGLDTIYF. CDR3 nucleotides: TGTGCCAGCAGTGGCCTGGACACCATATATTTT.

The chain links TRBV5-5 to TRBJ1-2, with D possibly TRBD1 on 6 matching bases. V was pared by 1 base and J by 0 bases, with 16 bases between. Germline lookup yields CDR1 SGHKS and CDR2 YYEKEE (reference sequence). The CDR3 runs to 17 residues. The chain's CDR3 is CASSLSPGTYSNYGYTF. For the CDR3, the DNA is TGTGCCAGCAGCTTGTCCCCCGGGACATACTCTAACTATGGCTACACCTTC. Based on the CDR3 plus reference TRBV5-5 and TRBJ1-2, the full variable domain is DAGVTQSPTHLIKTRGQQVTLRCSPISGHKSVSWYQQVLGQGPQFIFQYYEKEERGRGNFPDRFSARQFPNYSSELNVNALLLGDSALYLCASSLSPGTYSNYGYTFGSGTRLTVV.

This clone was detected a few times. This rearrangement joins TRBV27 to TRBJ2-1, with D maybe TRBD2 (6 bases). The CDR3 extends over 15 amino acids. Germline loops: CDR1 MNHEY, CDR2 SMNVEV (reference sequence). V gave up 2 bases and J gave up 6 bases, with 14 bases separating them. CDR3 sequence: CASSLAGRGLNEQFF. CDR3 sequence (DNA): TGTGCCAGCAGTTTAGCGGGACGTGGCCTCAATGAGCAGTTCTTC.

This clone came up once. This chain connects TRBV5-8 to TRBJ1-1; no definite D call. V lost 0 bases to trimming and J lost 7 bases, with 4 bases between them. The germline gives CDR1 SGHTS, CDR2 YDEGEE. This CDR3 spans 11 amino acids. The CDR3 here is CASSLGGEAFF. CDR3 nucleotides: TGTGCCAGCAGCTTGGGGGGTGAAGCTTTCTTT.

The V gene is TRBV2, the J gene TRBJ1-1; D not resolved. V lost 2 bases and J 1 base, leaving 5 bases between the germline ends. This CDR3 has 13 amino acids. Germline V lookup: CDR1 SNHLY, CDR2 FYNNEI. The CDR3 coding sequence is TGTGCCAGCAGTGAAATCGGGAACACTGAAGCTTTCTTT. It yields the protein CASSEIGNTEAFF.

The gene calls are TRBV15 and TRBJ2-7; no definite D call. In germline, CDR1 is LNHNV, CDR2 YYDKDF (reference sequence). There are 17 residues in the CDR3. The V end was cut by 0 bases, the J end by 8 bases, with 23 bases between. CDR3 protein: CATSRDIREPGSLQQYF. The CDR3 DNA sequence: TGTGCCACCAGCAGAGATATAAGGGAACCTGGCTCCCTACAGCAGTACTTC.

This clone was counted only a few times. The chain combines TRBV3-1 (or the pseudogene TRBV3-2) with TRBJ1-2, with D maybe TRBD1 (5 bases). V was clipped by 4 bases and J by 6 bases, with 18 bases between them. Germline loops: CDR1 LGHDT, CDR2 YNNKEL (reference sequence). This CDR3 contains 15 residues. CDR3 amino acids: CASSRNDGTRHGYTF. CDR3 DNA sequence: TGTGCCAGCAGCCGTAATGACGGGACCCGCCATGGCTACACCTTC.

This clone was counted a few times. The chain links TRBV24-1 to TRBJ1-6; D is uncertain. V was cut by 3 bases and J by 7 bases, with 6 bases left in between. The length of the CDR3 is 13 residues. Germline assignment: CDR1 KGHDR and CDR2 SFDVKD. The CDR3 here is CATSDRQNSPLHF. The CDR3 DNA reads as TGTGCCACCAGTGATAGGCAGAATTCACCCCTCCACTTT.

This clone occurred once. The rearrangement joins TRBV30 to TRBJ1-4; D is undetermined. CDR1 is GTSNPN and CDR2 is SVGIG in the germline V gene (reference sequence). The V end was cut by 2 bases, the J end by 8 bases, with 12 bases between. The CDR3 has 13 residues. The CDR3: CAWSRPIGEKLFF. Written as DNA, the CDR3 is TGTGCCTGGAGTCGCCCGATAGGGGAAAAACTGTTTTTT.

CDR3 sequence: CASSQEEGGHGYTF. CDR3 DNA sequence: TGCGCCAGCAGCCAAGAGGAGGGGGGTCATGGCTACACCTTC. V gene TRBV4-1 combines with J gene TRBJ1-2, with a possible D match to TRBD1 (6 bases). CDR1 is MGHRA and CDR2 is YSYEKL in the germline V gene. The CDR3 loop spans 14 amino acids. The germline V and J ends were trimmed by 0 bases and 6 bases, with 11 bases remaining between them.

This sequence joins TRBV6-1 and TRBJ2-7; no reliable D call. The germline CDR1 and CDR2 sequences are MNHNS and SASEGT. This CDR3 has 14 amino acids. V lost 1 base and J 4 bases, leaving 11 bases between the germline ends. CDR3 DNA sequence: TGTGCCAGCAGTGAAGTGAGGTTAAGGTACGAGCAGTACTTC. Protein product: CASSEVRLRYEQYF.

This chain joins TRBV19 and TRBJ2-7, with TRBD1 matching 9 bases. With 3 bases clipped from V and 2 bases from J, the junction kept 5 bases outside the gene matches. CDR3 length: 15 amino acids. Germline-derived CDR1 and CDR2 are LNHDA and SQIVND (reference sequence). The CDR3 DNA reads as TGTGCCAGTAGTATTGGGGACAGGGCTACCTACGAGCAGTACTTC. Translated, it gives CASSIGDRATYEQYF.

The chain couples TRBV2 to TRBJ2-7, with TRBD2 identical over 7 bases. The CDR3 totals 15 residues. The V gene end was trimmed by 3 bases and the J gene end by 3 bases; junction bases not matched to a gene: 8. Germline CDR1 and CDR2: SNHLY and FYNNEI. The CDR3 loop reads CASSDSRDYNYEQYF. DNA for the CDR3: TGTGCCAGCAGTGACAGCCGGGACTACAACTACGAGCAGTACTTC.

The gene calls are TRBV4-1 and TRBJ1-6; D not certain. Trimming removed 0 bases at V and 8 bases at J, with 14 bases between. Germline assignment: CDR1 MGHRA and CDR2 YSYEKL. This CDR3 comprises 16 residues. This CDR3 reads CASSQEAPLGHSPLHF. The CDR3 region has the DNA TGCGCCAGCAGCCAAGAGGCCCCCCTCGGGCATTCACCCCTCCACTTT.